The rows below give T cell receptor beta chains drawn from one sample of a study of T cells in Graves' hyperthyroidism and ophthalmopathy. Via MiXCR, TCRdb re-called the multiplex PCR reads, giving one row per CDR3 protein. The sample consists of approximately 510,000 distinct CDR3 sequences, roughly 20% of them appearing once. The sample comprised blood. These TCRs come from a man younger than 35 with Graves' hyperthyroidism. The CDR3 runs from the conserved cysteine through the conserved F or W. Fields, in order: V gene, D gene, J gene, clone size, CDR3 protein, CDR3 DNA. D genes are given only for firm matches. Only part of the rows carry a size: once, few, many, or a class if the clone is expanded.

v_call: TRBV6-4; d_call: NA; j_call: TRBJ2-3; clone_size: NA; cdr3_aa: CASSELETDTQYF; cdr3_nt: TGTGCCAGCAGTGAATTGGAAACAGATACGCAGTATTTT
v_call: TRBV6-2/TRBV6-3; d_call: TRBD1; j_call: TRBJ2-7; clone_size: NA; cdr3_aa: CASGDRADEQYF; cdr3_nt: TGTGCCAGTGGGGACAGGGCGGACGAGCAGTACTTC
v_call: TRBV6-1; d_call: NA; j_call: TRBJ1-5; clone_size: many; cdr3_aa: CASSEISGRLQPQHF; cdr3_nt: TGTGCCAGCAGTGAGATAAGCGGGAGGTTACAGCCCCAGCATTTT
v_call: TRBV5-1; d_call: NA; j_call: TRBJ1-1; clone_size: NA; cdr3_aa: CASSPGDFMNTEAFF; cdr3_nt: TGCGCCAGCAGCCCCGGGGACTTCATGAACACTGAAGCTTTCTTT
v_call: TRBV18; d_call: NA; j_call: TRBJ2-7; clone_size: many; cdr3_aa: CASSPEGGEQYF; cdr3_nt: TGTGCCAGCTCACCAGAGGGGGGCGAGCAGTACTTC
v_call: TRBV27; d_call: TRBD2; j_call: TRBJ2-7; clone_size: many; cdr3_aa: CASSNELNGTSGLYEQYF; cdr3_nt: TGTGCCAGCAGTAACGAGCTGAACGGGACTAGCGGACTTTACGAGCAGTACTTC
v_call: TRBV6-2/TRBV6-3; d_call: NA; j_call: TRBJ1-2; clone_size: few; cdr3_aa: CASTDRQIYGYTF; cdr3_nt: TGTGCCAGCACTGACCGACAGATCTATGGCTACACCTTC
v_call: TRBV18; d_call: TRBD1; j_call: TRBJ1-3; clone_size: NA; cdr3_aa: CASSPRDSASGNTIYF; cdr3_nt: TGTGCCAGCTCACCCCGGGACAGCGCATCTGGAAACACCATATATTTT
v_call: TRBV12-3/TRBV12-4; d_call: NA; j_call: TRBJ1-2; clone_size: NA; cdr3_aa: CASSLADGAWGYTF; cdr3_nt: TGTGCCAGCAGTTTAGCAGACGGTGCGTGGGGCTACACCTTC
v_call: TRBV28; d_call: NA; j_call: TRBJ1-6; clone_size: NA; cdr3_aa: CASLDSYNSPLHF; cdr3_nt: TGTGCCAGCCTGGACTCCTATAATTCACCCCTCCACTTT
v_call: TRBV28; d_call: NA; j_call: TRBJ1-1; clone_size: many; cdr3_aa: CASSLWLGKNTEAFF; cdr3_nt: TGTGCCAGCAGTTTATGGTTAGGCAAGAACACTGAAGCTTTCTTT
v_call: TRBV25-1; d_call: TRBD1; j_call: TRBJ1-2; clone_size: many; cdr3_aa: CASSDSQGSYGYTF; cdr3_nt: TGTGCCAGCAGTGATTCACAGGGGAGCTATGGCTACACCTTC
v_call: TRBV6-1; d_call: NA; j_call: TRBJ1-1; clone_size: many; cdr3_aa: CASSEQGSATEAFF; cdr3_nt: TGTGCCAGCAGTGAACAGGGGTCGGCCACTGAAGCTTTCTTT
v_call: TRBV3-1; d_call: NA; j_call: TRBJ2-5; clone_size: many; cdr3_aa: CASSQDAGFLKTQYF; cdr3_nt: TGTGCCAGCAGCCAAGACGCAGGGTTCCTTAAGACCCAGTACTTC
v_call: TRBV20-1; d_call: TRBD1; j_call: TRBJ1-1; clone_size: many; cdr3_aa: CSASGTGTTEAFF; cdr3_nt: TGCAGTGCTTCCGGGACAGGGACCACTGAAGCTTTCTTT
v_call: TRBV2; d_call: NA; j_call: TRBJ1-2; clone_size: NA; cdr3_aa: CASSESGGVNYGYTF; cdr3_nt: TGTGCCAGCAGTGAATCCGGGGGCGTAAACTATGGCTACACCTTC
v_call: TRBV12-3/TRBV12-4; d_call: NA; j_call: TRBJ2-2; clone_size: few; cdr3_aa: CASSQLGGIGELFF; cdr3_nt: TGTGCCAGCAGTCAGTTAGGGGGGATCGGGGAGCTGTTTTTT
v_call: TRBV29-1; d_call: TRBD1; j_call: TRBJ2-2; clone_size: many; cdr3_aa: CSVGGTGSTGELFF; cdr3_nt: TGCAGCGTTGGCGGGACAGGGTCCACCGGGGAGCTGTTTTTT
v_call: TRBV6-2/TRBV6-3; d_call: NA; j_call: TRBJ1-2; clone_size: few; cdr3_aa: CASKTREHSGYTF; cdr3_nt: TGTGCCAGCAAGACCCGGGAGCACTCTGGCTACACCTTC
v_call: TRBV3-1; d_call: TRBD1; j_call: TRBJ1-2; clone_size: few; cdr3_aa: CASSLWDSPNYGYTF; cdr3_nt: TGTGCCAGCAGCCTTTGGGACAGTCCTAACTATGGCTACACCTTC
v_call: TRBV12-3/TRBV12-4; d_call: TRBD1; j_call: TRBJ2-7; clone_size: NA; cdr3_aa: CVSSPGGGEQYF; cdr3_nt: TGTGTCAGCAGCCCAGGGGGTGGCGAGCAGTACTTC
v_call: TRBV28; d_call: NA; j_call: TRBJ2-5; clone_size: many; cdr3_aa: CASRPRVGKTQYF; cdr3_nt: TGTGCCAGCAGGCCCAGGGTGGGAAAGACCCAGTACTTC
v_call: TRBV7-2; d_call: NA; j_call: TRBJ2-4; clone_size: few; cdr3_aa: CASSFGPALAKNIQYF; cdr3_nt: TGTGCCAGCAGCTTTGGGCCCGCCCTAGCCAAAAACATTCAGTACTTC
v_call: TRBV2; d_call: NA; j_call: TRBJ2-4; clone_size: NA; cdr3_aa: CASSEARGSLAKNIQYF; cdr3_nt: TGTGCCAGCAGTGAAGCGCGGGGCAGCTTAGCCAAAAACATTCAGTACTTC
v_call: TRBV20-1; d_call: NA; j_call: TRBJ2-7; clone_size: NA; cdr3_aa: CSAPVPEFPGSSYEQYF; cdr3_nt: TGCAGTGCCCCAGTACCAGAGTTCCCAGGGTCATCCTACGAGCAGTACTTC
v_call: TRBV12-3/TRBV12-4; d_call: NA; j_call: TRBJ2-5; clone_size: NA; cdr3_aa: CASRGNRNQETQYF; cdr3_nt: TGTGCCAGCAGGGGTAACAGGAACCAAGAGACCCAGTACTTC
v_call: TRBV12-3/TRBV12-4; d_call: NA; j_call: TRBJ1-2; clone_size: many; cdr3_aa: CASSLLSYGYTF; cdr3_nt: TGTGCCAGCAGTCTATTGAGCTATGGCTACACCTTC
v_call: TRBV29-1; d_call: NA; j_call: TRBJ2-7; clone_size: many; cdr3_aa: CSVVGPDSYEQYF; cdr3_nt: TGCAGCGTTGTGGGGCCAGATTCCTACGAGCAGTACTTC
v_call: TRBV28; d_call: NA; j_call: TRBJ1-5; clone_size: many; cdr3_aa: CASSTQGWVQPQHF; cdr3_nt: TGTGCCAGCAGTACCCAGGGCTGGGTTCAGCCCCAGCATTTT
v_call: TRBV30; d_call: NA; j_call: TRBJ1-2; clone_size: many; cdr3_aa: CAASGANYGYTF; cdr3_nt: TGTGCCGCCTCCGGAGCTAACTATGGCTACACCTTC
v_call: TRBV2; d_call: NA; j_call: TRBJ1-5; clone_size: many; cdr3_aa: CASSEALGTPNQPQHF; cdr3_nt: TGTGCCAGCAGTGAAGCTTTGGGGACACCCAATCAGCCCCAGCATTTT
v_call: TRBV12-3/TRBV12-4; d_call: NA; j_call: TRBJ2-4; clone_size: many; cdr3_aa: CASSLEGAKNIQYF; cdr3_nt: TGTGCCAGCAGTTTGGAGGGGGCCAAAAACATTCAGTACTTC
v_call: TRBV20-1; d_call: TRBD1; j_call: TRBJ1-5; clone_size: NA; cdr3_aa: CSAGTASNQPQHF; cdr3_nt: TGCAGTGCTGGGACAGCTAGCAATCAGCCCCAGCATTTT
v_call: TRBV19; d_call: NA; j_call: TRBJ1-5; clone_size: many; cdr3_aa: CASSTLLPGQPQHF; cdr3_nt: TGTGCCAGTAGTACGTTACTTCCGGGGCAGCCCCAGCATTTT
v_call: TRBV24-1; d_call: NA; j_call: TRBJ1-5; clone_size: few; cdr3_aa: CATSDSNRGPGNQPQHF; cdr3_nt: TGTGCCACCAGTGATTCAAACCGGGGGCCCGGCAATCAGCCCCAGCATTTT
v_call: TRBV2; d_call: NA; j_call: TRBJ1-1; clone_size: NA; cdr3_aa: CASSPFLDPQGRTEAFF; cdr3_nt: TGTGCCAGCAGTCCCTTTCTCGACCCCCAGGGGAGGACTGAAGCTTTCTTT
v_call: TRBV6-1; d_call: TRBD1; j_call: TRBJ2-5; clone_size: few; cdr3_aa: CASSRETGGLQETQYF; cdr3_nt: TGTGCCAGCAGTAGGGAAACAGGGGGTCTTCAAGAGACCCAGTACTTC
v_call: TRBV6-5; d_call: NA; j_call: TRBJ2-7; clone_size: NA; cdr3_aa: CASSYLKGNSYEQYF; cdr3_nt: TGTGCCAGCAGTTACTTAAAAGGGAACTCCTACGAGCAGTACTTC
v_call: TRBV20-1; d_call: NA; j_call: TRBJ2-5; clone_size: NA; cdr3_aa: CSARTGRRLETQYF; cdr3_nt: TGCAGTGCTAGAACGGGGAGGCGGCTCGAGACCCAGTACTTC
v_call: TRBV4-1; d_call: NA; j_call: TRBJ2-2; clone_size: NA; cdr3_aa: CASSHWTSTGELFF; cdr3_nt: TGCGCCAGCAGCCACTGGACATCCACCGGGGAGCTGTTTTTT
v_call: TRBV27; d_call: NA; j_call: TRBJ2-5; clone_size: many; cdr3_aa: CASSSLDEGETQYF; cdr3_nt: TGTGCCAGCAGTTCACTTGACGAGGGGGAGACCCAGTACTTC
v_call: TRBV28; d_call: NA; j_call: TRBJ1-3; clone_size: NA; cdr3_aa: CASSFLDTGAGNTIYF; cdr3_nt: TGTGCCAGCAGTTTCTTGGACACCGGTGCGGGAAACACCATATATTTT
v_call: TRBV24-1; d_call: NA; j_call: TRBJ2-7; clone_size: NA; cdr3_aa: CATSDGQLNSGEQYF; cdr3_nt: TGTGCCACCAGTGATGGACAGCTAAACTCTGGGGAGCAGTACTTC
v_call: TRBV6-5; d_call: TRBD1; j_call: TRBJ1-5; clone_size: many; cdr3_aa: CASRRQGISNQPQHF; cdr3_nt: TGTGCCAGCAGGCGACAGGGGATAAGCAATCAGCCCCAGCATTTT
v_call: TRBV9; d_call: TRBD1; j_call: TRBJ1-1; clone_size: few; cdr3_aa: CASSPRQGGLTEAFF; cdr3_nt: TGTGCCAGCAGCCCACGACAGGGAGGTCTCACTGAAGCTTTCTTT
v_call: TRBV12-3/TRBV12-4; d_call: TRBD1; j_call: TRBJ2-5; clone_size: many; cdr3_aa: CASSGTGRYQETQYF; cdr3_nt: TGTGCCAGCAGTGGGACAGGCAGGTACCAAGAGACCCAGTACTTC
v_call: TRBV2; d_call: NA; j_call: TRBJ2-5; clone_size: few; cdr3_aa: CASSQVRKQETQYF; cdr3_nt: TGTGCCAGCAGTCAGGTGCGGAAACAAGAGACCCAGTACTTC
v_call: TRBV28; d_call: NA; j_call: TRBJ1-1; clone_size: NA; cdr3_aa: CASSFPTVTNTEAFF; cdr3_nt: TGTGCCAGCAGTTTCCCCACAGTAACCAACACTGAAGCTTTCTTT
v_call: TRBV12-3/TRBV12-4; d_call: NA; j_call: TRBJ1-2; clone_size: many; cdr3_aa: CASSFNNNYGYTF; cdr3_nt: TGTGCCAGCAGTTTTAACAATAACTATGGCTACACCTTC
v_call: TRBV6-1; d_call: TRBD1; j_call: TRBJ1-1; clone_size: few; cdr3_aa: CASRNRQGNWNTEAFF; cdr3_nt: TGTGCCAGCAGGAACCGACAGGGGAATTGGAACACTGAAGCTTTCTTT